This section outlines one T cell receptor (beta chain) sequence together with its context. The data derive from a study of blood T cell repertoires in COVID-19. As for the study in general: T cells, B-cell-depleted T cells, or PBMCs supplied cDNA or gDNA.

Germline V CDR1 and CDR2: MNHEY, SVGEGT. The CDR3 extends over 16 amino acids. The J segment lost 6 bases and the V segment lost 4 bases, leaving 15 bases of the junction unmatched. As originally analysed: Counts of nucleated cells, estimated from reference gene primer amplification, were obtained. TCRdb's table, derived via immunoSEQ multiplex PCR, lists solely in-frame clones and lacks some. D and trimming were read from the DNA, whereas the V and J calls and clone size are those reported in that table. The sample consists of approximately 200,000 clones, around 95% of them appearing once. The sample comprised peripheral blood. The rearrangement uses TRBV6-2 or TRBV6-3 and TRBJ2-7; TRBD2 matches at 7 bases. The sequence derives from a man aged 25 to 40 with COVID-19, enrolled during active disease. The CDR3 loop is CASSLPLTSSGLEQYF. CDR3 bases: TGTGCCAGCAGTTTGCCTTTGACTAGCAGCGGCCTCGAGCAGTACTTC.